The TCR beta chain under discussion was sequenced for a study of blood T cell repertoires in COVID-19. For recovered donors of Cohort 3, there were two negative PCRs, clearance, or symptom resolution. There are 13 residues in the CDR3. The V segment lost 5 bases and the J segment 6 bases; nucleotides outside the gene matches: 7. Germline CDR1 and CDR2: LNHDA and SQIVND (reference sequence). Method: immunoSEQ multiplex PCR; TCRdb's copy keeps in-frame clones and lacks some. The data show about 480,000 clones, approximately 90% seen once. V gene TRBV19 combines with J gene TRBJ2-7, with 7 bases that match TRBD2. Sequencing input: PBMCs or T cells enriched from blood (not recorded which). The clonotype was recovered from a woman between 40 and 50 years old who had recovered from COVID-19. In DNA form, the CDR3 reads TGTGCCAGTAGTGATTCGCGGGAGACCGAGCAGTACTTC. Its translation: CASSDSRETEQYF.